This is a list of T cell receptor beta chains from one sample in a study of CD8 T cells in ankylosing spondylitis. TCRdb ran MiXCR on the 5' RACE reads and lists one entry per CDR3 protein. The sample carries about 450,000 distinct CDR3 sequences, more than 25% recorded once. The sample was blood, either unsorted or a sorted T cell fraction (not recorded which). The receptor source for this set is a male donor with ankylosing spondylitis. CDR3s include the opening cysteine and the closing phenylalanine or tryptophan. The D gene is left open where the match is weak. Size is stated for part of the rows, as once, few or many counts, or as a class when the clone is expanded.

>.|13|TRBJ1-2|TRBV5-1|few
CASSEDSSGGYTF
TGCGCCAGCAGCGAGGACAGTTCCGGCGGCTACACCTTC
>.|13|TRBJ1-5|TRBV7-2|few
CASSLGGHPPQHF
TGTGCCAGCAGCTTAGGGGGGCATCCGCCCCAGCATTTT
>.|11|TRBJ2-1|TRBV29-1|few
CSVEPGNEQFF
TGCAGCGTTGAACCGGGCAATGAGCAGTTCTTC
>TRBD1|17|TRBJ1-1|TRBV5-1|few
CASSSPGTALMNTEAFF
TGCGCCAGCAGCTCCCCGGGGACAGCCCTTATGAACACTGAAGCTTTCTTT
>TRBD1|13|TRBJ1-2|TRBV20-1|few
CSARPRGMGGYTF
TGCAGTGCTAGACCCAGGGGGATGGGAGGCTACACCTTC
>TRBD1|16|TRBJ2-5|TRBV24-1|few
CATSDLPRTGQETQYF
TGTGCCACCAGTGATTTGCCCCGGACAGGGCAAGAGACCCAGTACTTC
>TRBD1|15|TRBJ1-1|TRBV7-9|.
CASTYSGGSATEAFF
TGTGCCAGCACTTATTCAGGGGGAAGTGCCACTGAAGCTTTCTTT
>.|13|TRBJ2-1|TRBV29-1|few
CSVPSQAYNEQFF
TGCAGCGTGCCATCTCAAGCTTACAATGAGCAGTTCTTC
>.|13|TRBJ1-2|TRBV3-1|few
CASSREDTYGYTF
TGTGCCAGCAGCCGAGAAGACACCTATGGCTACACCTTC
>.|15|TRBJ1-1|TRBV5-1|few
CASSRLGRGPSEAFF
TGCGCCAGCAGCAGACTGGGACGGGGCCCTTCTGAAGCTTTCTTT
>TRBD2|16|TRBJ2-1|TRBV20-1|once
CSARGTSGRSYNEQFF
TGCAGTGCTAGAGGGACTAGCGGGAGAAGTTACAATGAGCAGTTCTTC
>.|14|TRBJ2-7|TRBV7-8|few
CASSLRGDTYEQYF
TGTGCCAGCAGCTTAAGGGGGGATACCTACGAGCAGTACTTC
>.|11|TRBJ1-1|TRBV5-1|many
CASSSNTEAFF
TGCGCCAGCAGCTCGAACACTGAAGCTTTCTTT
>.|19|TRBJ1-5|TRBV14|once
CASSQGGRQANYSNQPQHF
TGTGCCAGCAGCCAAGGAGGTCGGCAGGCGAATTATAGCAATCAGCCCCAGCATTTT
>.|13|TRBJ2-4|TRBV20-1|few
CSARLVTLNIQYF
TGCAGTGCTAGACTCGTTACTCTAAACATTCAGTACTTC
>.|14|TRBJ2-5|TRBV12-3/TRBV12-4|few
CASSTRTGKETQYF
TGTGCCAGCAGTACCCGTACGGGAAAAGAGACCCAGTACTTC
>.|15|TRBJ2-5|TRBV11-2|.
CASSLRSIRRETQYF
TGTGCCAGCAGCTTACGGTCCATTAGGCGTGAGACCCAGTACTTC
>.|16|TRBJ2-1|TRBV29-1|.
CSVDSVGEKNYNEQFF
TGCAGCGTTGACTCGGTCGGGGAGAAGAACTACAATGAGCAGTTCTTC
>TRBD2|16|TRBJ2-1|TRBV3-1|few
CASSSYSGSTYNEQFF
TGTGCCAGCAGTAGCTATAGCGGGAGCACCTACAATGAGCAGTTCTTC
>.|14|TRBJ2-7|TRBV19|.
CATRRKESSYEQYF
TGTGCCACCCGGCGTAAGGAGAGCTCCTACGAGCAGTACTTC
>TRBD2|14|TRBJ2-3|TRBV24-1|.
CATSDALAGDTQYF
TGTGCCACCAGTGATGCCCTAGCGGGAGATACGCAGTATTTT
>TRBD1|15|TRBJ2-2|TRBV7-2|.
CASSLTGGAERELFF
TGTGCCAGCAGCTTAACAGGGGGCGCGGAACGGGAGCTGTTTTTT